The text below deals with one T cell receptor beta chain. Seattle patients were enrolled while actively infected and followed longitudinally. The data stem from a study of blood T cell repertoires in COVID-19. Study-level information: The analysed material was cDNA or gDNA that came from T cells, B-cell-depleted T cells, or PBMCs.

Looked up from germline, CDR1 is KGHSH and CDR2 is LQKENI. Trimming shortened V by 3 bases and J by 7 bases, and 10 bases separated the two germline ends. The CDR3 runs 13 residues. Original methodology: The authors estimated nucleated cell counts from reference gene primer amplification. Sequencing used immunoSEQ multiplex PCR; TCRdb keeps in-frame clones, though not all of them. V and J calls and clone size are given by that table; D and trimming were obtained from the DNA. The profile shows roughly 57,000 clones, about 83% of them singletons. The sequenced sample was peripheral blood. The chain employs TRBV18 and TRBJ2-4; D is uncertain. The receptor's source is a woman aged 55-70 years with COVID-19, enrolled during active disease. CDR3 sequence reads: CASSPTTMNIQYF. The CDR3 DNA reads TGTGCCAGCTCACCGACAACAATGAACATTCAGTACTTC.